This T cell receptor beta chain originates from a study of T cells after yellow fever vaccination (dated by TCRdb to the late 2010s). Study-level background: The SMART-Seq v4 Ultra Low Input RNA kit was used to prepare libraries from fractions with low cell numbers. The cohort comprised two healthy male donors, one aged 18 to 30 and one aged 30 to 39 years. Blood was collected at multiple timepoints before and after primary and secondary immunization, and bulk PBMC replicates and cell subsets were isolated. To follow T-cell clones before and after both primary and booster YFV17D yellow fever vaccination, bulk TCR alpha and beta repertoires underwent longitudinal sequencing. General conclusions and limits of the study: The study included only two donors, which limits how far the findings can be generalized. A small share of clonotypes was detected in both CD4 and CD8 compartments, with the overlap likely arising from convergent recombination. Because abundant contaminating clonotypes from the bulk population could be contained in FACS-sorted repertoires, computational filtering was required. Most clones expanded after primary vaccination were re-detected after the booster (around 96% of CD4 and 88% of CD8), suggesting broad memory maintenance. The secondary T-cell response was weaker than the primary response but faster, peaking on day 5 instead of day 15.

Trimming removed 5 bases from V and 8 bases from J, leaving 9 bases between the germline ends. Reading the germline V gene (reference sequence) gives CDR1 SEHNR and CDR2 FQNEAQ. From cysteine to phenylalanine, the CDR3 is 12 amino acids long. Solely the CDR3 DNA is kept, with 36 bases framed from the first base. This sample's treatment or condition label indicates: live attenuated yellow fever vaccine strain. At each blood-draw timepoint, two biological replicates of bulk PBMCs were obtained. A standard Ficoll-Paque protocol was used to isolate PBMCs from peripheral blood. TriZol was used to extract RNA from bulk PBMCs, from CD4 and CD8 fractions, and from dextramer-positive and dextramer-negative fractions. TCR cDNA was made using 5'RACE template switching, a step that added a universal primer site and unique molecular identifiers. Priming for cDNA synthesis came from both the TCR alpha and TCR beta constant segments. Two PCR steps were used to amplify libraries, with sample barcodes and sequencing adapters being added in the second step. Sequencing of libraries was done on Illumina HiSeq 2500 (2x100 bp) or NovaSeq (2x150 bp). The study's processing was this. Demultiplexing of reads and collapsing into UMI consensus sequences were performed with MIGEC, and V(D)J alignment was carried out with MiXCR. Using edgeR on replicate PBMC samples, clonotypes were called vaccine-responding if FDR was below 0.01 and the log2 fold change was above 5 up to day 15. Each bulk clonotype was labeled CD4 or CD8 based on which sequenced repertoire, CD4 or CD8, contained the clonotype at higher abundance. In TCRdb, the public reads were trimmed at Q25 with fastp and aligned with MiXCR, with productive beta chains retained. All rows with the same CDR3 protein become a single entry with the most common DNA and genes. Clone size and V and J calls follow TCRdb, not the original study. This sample comprises 450,000 to 600,000 distinct CDR3 sequences, about 14% of them detected only once. Jointly, the top ten make up around 15% of the sample.

About this clonotype itself: What antigen it recognizes has not been identified. The record has no base qualities; no much larger clone is one base away.

The chain is assembled from TRBV7-9 and TRBJ2-2; a tentative D call is TRBD1 (6 bases match). The sequence came from a man aged 30-40 years who received the YFV17D yellow fever vaccine. The sample here was PBMCs, taken on the day of the yellow fever booster vaccination. The bases read TGTGCCAGCAGCCTCGGACAGGGGGAGCTGTTTTTT. Translated, this gives CASSLGQGELFF.